This entry is about one T cell receptor beta chain. CDR1 and CDR2 (germline): DFQATT, SNEGSKA (reference sequence). This CDR3 contains 12 residues. V gave up 3 bases and J gave up 0 bases, with 5 bases separating them. This sample is drawn from a study of CD8 T cells in Susac syndrome. RNA in amounts of roughly 0.5 to 1 ug was reverse transcribed with random hexamers. TCRdb fed the immunoSEQ multiplex PCR reads into MiXCR, producing one record per CDR3 protein. The sample comprises about 210,000 distinct CDR3 sequences, 94% of which are singletons, and roughly 0.14% rests with the top ten. The receptor was isolated from a human donor with Susac syndrome. The chain links TRBV20-1 to TRBJ1-1; D call uncertain. Sample: CD4+ T cells from PBMCs. This CDR3 is CSARPMNTEAFF. CDR3 in DNA: TGCAGTGCTAGGCCTATGAACACTGAAGCTTTCTTT.